The 6 T cell receptor beta chains below all came from one sample that was sequenced in a study of T cells in Graves' hyperthyroidism and ophthalmopathy. TCR beta CDR3 region amplification was performed from RNA transcripts. Using the HTBI primer set, a first-round RT-PCR was run on the TCR CDR3. TCRdb reprocessed the multiplex PCR reads with MiXCR, giving one entry per CDR3 protein. The table lists some 350,000 distinct CDR3 sequences, 25% of them singletons, with more than 60% in the top ten. The sample taken for sequencing was blood. These receptors all come from a man in his forties or fifties with Graves' hyperthyroidism.

There are many counts of this clonotype. V usage is TRBV7-9 and J usage is TRBJ2-7; a possible D gene is TRBD1 (6 bases). The V end lost 1 base, the J end lost 2 bases, and 9 bases lay between the germline ends. This CDR3 is 14 amino acids long. Germline loops: CDR1 SEHNR, CDR2 FQNEAQ (reference sequence). Here the CDR3 DNA reads TGTGCCAGCAGCTTAGTGGGGGCTGCCTACGAGCAGTACTTC. Amino acid sequence: CASSLVGAAYEQYF.

This clonotype was seen repeatedly, ten times or more. This chain joins TRBV3-1 and TRBJ2-3, with unresolved D. The germline V gene encodes CDR1 LGHDT and CDR2 YNNKEL (reference sequence). The CDR3 sequence is 13 residues long. The V and J ends lost 1 base and 6 bases respectively, with 8 bases between them. For the CDR3, the DNA is TGTGCCAGCAGCCAAGGGACGGCGGATACGCAGTATTTT. Translating gives CASSQGTADTQYF.

The CDR3 reads CASSLALAMKNGELFF. CDR3 DNA sequence: TGCGCCAGCAGCTTGGCCTTAGCGATGAAGAACGGGGAGCTGTTTTTT. The chain has TRBV5-1 and TRBJ2-2, with D possibly matching TRBD2 (5 bases). Germline V lookup: CDR1 SGHRS, CDR2 YFSETQ. The V end was cut by 0 bases, the J end by 7 bases, with 16 bases between. The CDR3 contains 16 residues.

About this clonotype: A much larger clone sits a single nucleotide away, making a read error possible. The J gene is TRBJ1-5, the V gene TRBV2, with D perhaps matching TRBD1 (5 bases). The germline CDR1 and CDR2 sequences are SNHLY and FYNNEI. V shed 8 bases and J shed 4 bases, with 12 bases lying between them. The CDR3 is 13 amino acids. The CDR3 nucleotides read TGTGCCAGCCCCTCAGGGCCGAATCAGCCCCAGCATTTT. As protein: CASPSGPNQPQHF. Full variable domain (outside the CDR3, taken from reference TRBV2 and TRBJ1-5): EPEVTQTPSHQVTQMGQEVILRCVPISNHLYFYWYRQILGQKVEFLVSFYNNEISEKSEIFDDQFSVERPDGSNFTLKIRSTKLEDSAMYFCASPSGPNQPQHFGDGTRLSIL.

At least ten counts were recorded for this clonotype. J is TRBJ2-3 and V is TRBV5-1; a possible D gene is TRBD1 (6 bases). The CDR3 extends over 15 amino acids. Germline V gene data show CDR1 as SGHRS and CDR2 as YFSETQ. V was pared by 1 base and J by 1 base, with 10 bases between. The CDR3 loop reads CASSLTDRRTDTQYF. CDR3 DNA sequence: TGCGCCAGCAGCTTGACGGACAGACGCACAGATACGCAGTATTTT.

This sequence joins TRBV7-9 and TRBJ2-7; TRBD1 matches at 7 bases. This CDR3 is 13 amino acids long. V was pared by 2 bases and J by 5 bases, with 3 bases of the junction left unmatched. Germline V gene data show CDR1 as SEHNR and CDR2 as FQNEAQ (reference sequence). The CDR3 DNA reads TGTGCCAGCAGCTTATCCCAGGGGGACGAGCAGTACTTC. Protein: CASSLSQGDEQYF. The whole variable domain, remainder taken from reference TRBV7-9 and TRBJ2-7, is DTGVSQNPRHKITKRGQNVTFRCDPISEHNRLYWYRQTLGQGPEFLTYFQNEAQLEKSRLLSDRFSAERPKGSFSTLEIQRTEQGDSAMYLCASSLSQGDEQYFGPGTRLTVT.